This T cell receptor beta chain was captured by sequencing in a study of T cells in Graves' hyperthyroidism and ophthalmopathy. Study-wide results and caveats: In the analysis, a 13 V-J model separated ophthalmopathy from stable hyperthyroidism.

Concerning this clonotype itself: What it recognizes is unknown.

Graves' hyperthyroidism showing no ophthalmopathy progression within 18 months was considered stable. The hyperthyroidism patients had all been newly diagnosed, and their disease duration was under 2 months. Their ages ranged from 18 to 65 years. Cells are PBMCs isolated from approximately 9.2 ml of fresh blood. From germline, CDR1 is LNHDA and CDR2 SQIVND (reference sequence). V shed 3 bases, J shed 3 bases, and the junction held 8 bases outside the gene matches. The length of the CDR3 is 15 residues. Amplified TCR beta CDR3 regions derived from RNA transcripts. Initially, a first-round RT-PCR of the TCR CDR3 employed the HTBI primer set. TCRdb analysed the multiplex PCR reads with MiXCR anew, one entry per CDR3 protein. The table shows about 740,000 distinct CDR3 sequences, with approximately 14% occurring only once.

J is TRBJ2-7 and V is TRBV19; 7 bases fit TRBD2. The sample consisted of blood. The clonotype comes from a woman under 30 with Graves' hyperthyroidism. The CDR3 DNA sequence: TGTGCCAGTAGTATCCGGGCCAGGGACTACTACGAGCAGTACTTC. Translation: CASSIRARDYYEQYF.